These T cell receptor beta chains were read from a single sample in a study of blood T cell repertoires in COVID-19. The protocol was immunoSEQ multiplex PCR, while the TCRdb copy is restricted to in-frame clones and leaves out a portion. Of about 150,000 clones listed, about 85% are singletons. Sequencing was performed on peripheral blood. The receptors originated from a human donor with COVID-19, enrolled during active disease. The donor label of this sample is uncertain. The CDR3 runs from the conserved cysteine through the conserved F or W. D genes are given only for firm matches. The size entry is marked missing in some rows and otherwise reads once, few, many or a size class.

J	size	D	V	CDR3	DNA
TRBJ2-7	-	-	TRBV5-6	CASSAQGVSYEQYF	TGTGCCAGCAGCGCACAGGGTGTGTCCTACGAGCAGTACTTC
TRBJ1-1	-	-	TRBV6-6	CASSYSTALNTEAFF	TGTGCCAGCAGTTACTCGACAGCCCTGAACACTGAAGCTTTCTTT
TRBJ1-2	medium-sized	TRBD1	TRBV29-1	CSDAGPGTGGYGYTF	TGCAGCGACGCAGGCCCCGGGACAGGGGGGTATGGCTACACCTTC
TRBJ2-7	-	-	TRBV7-2	CASSLATTEIFYEQYF	TGTGCCAGCAGCTTAGCCACTACGGAAATATTCTACGAGCAGTACTTC
TRBJ1-2	once	-	TRBV5-6	CASSLVVGSFYGYTF	TGTGCCAGCAGCTTGGTGGTCGGTTCATTCTATGGCTACACCTTC
TRBJ1-4	few	-	TRBV3-1/TRBV3-2	CASSQDTTNEKLFF	TGTGCCAGCAGCCAAGACACAACTAATGAAAAACTGTTTTTT
TRBJ1-1	once	TRBD1	TRBV7-9	CASSSDRLNTEAFF	TGTGCCAGCAGCTCGGACAGGCTGAACACTGAAGCTTTCTTT
TRBJ1-2	-	-	TRBV6-5	CASRPSGQIGYTF	TGTGCCAGCAGGCCGAGTGGGCAAATTGGCTACACCTTC
TRBJ2-5	-	-	TRBV12-3/TRBV12-4	CASSLEAETQYF	TGTGCCAGCAGTTTGGAGGCGGAGACCCAGTACTTC
TRBJ2-3	-	-	TRBV19	CASSSTEADTQYF	TGTGCCAGTAGCTCGACAGAGGCAGATACGCAGTATTTT
TRBJ1-5	-	-	TRBV2	CASSDRGLGQPQHF	TGTGCCAGCAGTGATCGGGGGTTGGGGCAGCCCCAGCATTTT